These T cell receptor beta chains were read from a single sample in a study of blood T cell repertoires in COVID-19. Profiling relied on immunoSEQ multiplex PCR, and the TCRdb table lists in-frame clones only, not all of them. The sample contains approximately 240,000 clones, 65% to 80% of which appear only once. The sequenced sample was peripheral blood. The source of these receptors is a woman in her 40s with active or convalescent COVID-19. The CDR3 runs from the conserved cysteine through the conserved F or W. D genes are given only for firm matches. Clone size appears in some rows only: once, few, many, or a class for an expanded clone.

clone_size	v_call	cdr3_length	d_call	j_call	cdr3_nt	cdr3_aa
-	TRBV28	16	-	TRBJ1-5	TGTGCCAGCAGCCCCCCCGTAGGGGCGAGCAATCAGCCCCAGCATTTT	CASSPPVGASNQPQHF
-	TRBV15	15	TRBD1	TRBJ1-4	TGTGCCACCAGCAGAGGTGACAGGGTTGGTGAAAAACTGTTTTTT	CATSRGDRVGEKLFF
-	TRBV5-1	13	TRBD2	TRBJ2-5	TGCGCCAGCAGCTTGGGAGCGGGGGAGACCCAGTACTTC	CASSLGAGETQYF
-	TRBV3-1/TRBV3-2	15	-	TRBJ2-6	TGTGCCAGCAGCCAAGACCCCTCCGGGGCCAACGTCCTGACTTTC	CASSQDPSGANVLTF
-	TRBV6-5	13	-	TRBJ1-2	TGTGCCAGCAGTTTGGACTATTTCTATGGCTACACCTTC	CASSLDYFYGYTF
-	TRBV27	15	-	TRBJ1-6	TGTGCCAGCAGTTTATCCTGGACAGAGAATTCACCCCTCCACTTT	CASSLSWTENSPLHF
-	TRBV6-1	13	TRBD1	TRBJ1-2	TGTGCCAGCAGTGACCGGGACAGGGGAGGCTACACCTTC	CASSDRDRGGYTF
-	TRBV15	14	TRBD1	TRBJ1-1	TGTGCCACCAGCAGTACAGGGGGAAGCACTGAAGCTTTCTTT	CATSSTGGSTEAFF
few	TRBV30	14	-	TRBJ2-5	TGTGCCTGGAGTCCAGGGGTCCTACGAGAGACCCAGTACTTC	CAWSPGVLRETQYF
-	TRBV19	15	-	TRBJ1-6	TGTGCCAGTAGTACCCTACCCGACAGGAATTCACCCCTCCACTTT	CASSTLPDRNSPLHF
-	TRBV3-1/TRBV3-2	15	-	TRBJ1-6	TGTGCCAGCAGCCAAGAACCGGGAGGAGGCTCACCCCTCCACTTT	CASSQEPGGGSPLHF
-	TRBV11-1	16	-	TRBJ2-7	TGTGCCAGCAGCTCGGTCGGGACTGACAGCTCCTACGAGCAGTACTTC	CASSSVGTDSSYEQYF
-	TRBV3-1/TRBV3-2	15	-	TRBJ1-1	TGTGCCAGCAGCCAAGATGGGCAGGGGTCCACTGAAGCTTTCTTT	CASSQDGQGSTEAFF
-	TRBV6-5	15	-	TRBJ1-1	TGTGCCAGCAGTTACACGGGGACACTGAACACTGAAGCTTTCTTT	CASSYTGTLNTEAFF
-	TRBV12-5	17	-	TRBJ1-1	TGTGCTAGTGGTTTCCAAGCCGTGGAAGGGGAGAACACTGAAGCTTTCTTT	CASGFQAVEGENTEAFF
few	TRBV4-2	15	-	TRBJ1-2	TGTGCCAGCAGCCAGAGGCGCTCCGGAGGCTATGGCTACACCTTC	CASSQRRSGGYGYTF
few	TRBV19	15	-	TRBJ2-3	TGTGCCAGTAGTATGGGGGCAGGCCTCACAGATACGCAGTATTTT	CASSMGAGLTDTQYF
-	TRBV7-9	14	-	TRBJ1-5	TGTGCCAGCAGCTTACAGGTCGGGGATCAGCCCCAGCATTTT	CASSLQVGDQPQHF
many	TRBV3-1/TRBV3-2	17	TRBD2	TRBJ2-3	TGTGCCAGCAGCCAAGAAGGTTCCGGGGGGGGCACAGATACGCAGTATTTT	CASSQEGSGGGTDTQYF
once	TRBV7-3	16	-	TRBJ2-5	TGTGCCAGCAGTTCAATAGGGGCAGGGGCCCAAGAGACCCAGTACTTC	CASSSIGAGAQETQYF
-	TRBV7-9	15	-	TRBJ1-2	TGTGCCAGCAGCCTTACTTTTGCAGGGCTCTATGGCTACACCTTC	CASSLTFAGLYGYTF
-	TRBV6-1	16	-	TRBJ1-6	TGTGCCAGCAGTGACAGGGGTCGAACCTATAATTCACCCCTCCACTTT	CASSDRGRTYNSPLHF
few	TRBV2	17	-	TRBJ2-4	TGTGCCAGCAGTGAAGCGCTTCTCGGGGGATTGGGAAACATTCAGTACTTC	CASSEALLGGLGNIQYF
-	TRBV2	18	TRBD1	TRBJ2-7	TGTGCCAGCAGTGTGGCACAGGGGGCCGACCCAAGCTCCTACGAGCAGTACTTC	CASSVAQGADPSSYEQYF
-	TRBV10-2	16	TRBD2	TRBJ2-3	TGCGCCAGCAGTCGTCCACTAGCGGGGGGGGGAGATACGCAGTATTTT	CASSRPLAGGGDTQYF
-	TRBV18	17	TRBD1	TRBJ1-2	TGTGCCAGCTCACCACCAGTGACAGGGACGAGGAGCTATGGCTACACCTTC	CASSPPVTGTRSYGYTF
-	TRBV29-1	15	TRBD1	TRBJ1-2	TGCAGCGTTGAAGATTGGGGGACAGGGTTGTATGGCTACACCTTC	CSVEDWGTGLYGYTF
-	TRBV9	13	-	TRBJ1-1	TGTGCCAGCAGCGTAACGCCGGGGGCTGAAGCTTTCTTT	CASSVTPGAEAFF
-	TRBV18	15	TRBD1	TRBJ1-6	TGTGCCAGCTCGCAGGGGGCTCAGTATAATTCACCCCTCCACTTT	CASSQGAQYNSPLHF
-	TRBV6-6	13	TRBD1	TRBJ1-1	TGTGCCAGCAGTGGACAGGGGGCCCCTGAAGCTTTCTTT	CASSGQGAPEAFF
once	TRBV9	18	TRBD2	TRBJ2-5	TGTGCCAGCAGCCTAAGCCTGCGGGCTAGCGGGGGGCAAGAGACCCAGTACTTC	CASSLSLRASGGQETQYF
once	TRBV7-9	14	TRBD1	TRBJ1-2	TGTGCCAGCAGCTCCCGGGACAGAAGGGGCGGCTACACCTTC	CASSSRDRRGGYTF
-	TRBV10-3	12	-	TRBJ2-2	TGTGCCATCAGAGCAAACACCGGGGAGCTGTTTTTT	CAIRANTGELFF
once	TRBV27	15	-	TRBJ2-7	TGTGCCAGCAGTCTATTTCGGGGGGCAGGCTACGAGCAGTACTTC	CASSLFRGAGYEQYF
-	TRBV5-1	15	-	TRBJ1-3	TGCGCCAGCAGCTTGGAAGGGGCCTCTGGAAACACCATATATTTT	CASSLEGASGNTIYF
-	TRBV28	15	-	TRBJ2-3	TGTGCCAGCACCCGCCCGGCAGGGGGCACAGATACGCAGTATTTT	CASTRPAGGTDTQYF
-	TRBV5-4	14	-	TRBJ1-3	TGTGCCAGCAGCTTGAACTACCGGGGAAACACCATATATTTT	CASSLNYRGNTIYF
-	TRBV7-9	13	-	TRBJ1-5	TGTGCCAGCAGCTTCACAGGGAATCAGCCCCAGCATTTT	CASSFTGNQPQHF
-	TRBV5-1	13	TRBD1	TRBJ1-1	TGCGCCAGCAGCCTCAGGGGGCGTACTGAAGCTTTCTTT	CASSLRGRTEAFF
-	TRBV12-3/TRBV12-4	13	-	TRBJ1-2	TGTGCCAGCAGTTCCCCCCCGGGGTATGGCTACACCTTC	CASSSPPGYGYTF
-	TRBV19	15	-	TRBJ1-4	TGTGCCAGTAGTATCGCCACAGTACGTGACGAAAAACTGTTTTTT	CASSIATVRDEKLFF
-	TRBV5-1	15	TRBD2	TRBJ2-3	TGCGCCAGCAGCTTAGCGGGGGGTTACACAGATACGCAGTATTTT	CASSLAGGYTDTQYF
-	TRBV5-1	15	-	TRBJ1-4	TGCGCCAGCAGCTACACAGGGCTACTTAATGAAAAACTGTTTTTT	CASSYTGLLNEKLFF
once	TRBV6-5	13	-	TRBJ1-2	TGTGCCAGCAGCATGCGGGGGGCAAGAGGCTACACCTTC	CASSMRGARGYTF
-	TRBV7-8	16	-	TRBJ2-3	TGTGCCAGCAGCTTAGTTACAGGGAAGAGCACAGATACGCAGTATTTT	CASSLVTGKSTDTQYF
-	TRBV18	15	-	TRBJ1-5	TGTGCCAGCTCACCGCCTGGACAGAACAATCAGCCCCAGCATTTT	CASSPPGQNNQPQHF
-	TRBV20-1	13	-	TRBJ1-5	TGCAGTGCTAGTAGAATTAAGCCGCAGCCCCAGCATTTT	CSASRIKPQPQHF
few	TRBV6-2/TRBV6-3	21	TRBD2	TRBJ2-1	TGTGCCAGCAGTTTCTCAAAATCGACTAGCGGGGGGGCGAGCTCCTACAATGAGCAGTTCTTC	CASSFSKSTSGGASSYNEQFF
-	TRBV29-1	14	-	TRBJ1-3	TGCAGCGTTGGTACACCCGATGGTGGAAACACCATATATTTT	CSVGTPDGGNTIYF
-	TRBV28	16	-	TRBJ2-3	TGTGCCAGCAGTTTACCGGGGGAAACTATCGCAGATACGCAGTATTTT	CASSLPGETIADTQYF